The 25 T cell receptor beta chains listed next were all sequenced from one sample in a study of regulatory T cells in long-lasting Graves disease. TCR beta libraries were built with iRepertoire HTBI primers and Arm-PCR of CDR3 regions. TCRdb called the multiplex PCR reads again in MiXCR, with one record for every CDR3 protein. The data hold 300,000 to 350,000 distinct CDR3 sequences, with 15% to 20% observed a single time. This sample's time point: persistent/refractory GD, antithyroid drugs over 5 years with positive TRAb. Making the TCR library involved RNA that had been extracted from PBMCs. The input for sequencing was peripheral blood mononuclear cells (PBMCs), taken when the disease was refractory, from a patient treated with antithyroid drugs. These receptors all come from a female donor with Graves disease.

This clonotype was seen ten or more times. The genes are TRBV12-3 or TRBV12-4 and TRBJ1-6, with D uncertain. Trimming removed 6 bases at V and 1 base at J, with 7 bases between. CDR3 length: 14 residues. In DNA form, the CDR3 reads TGTGCCAGCAGCCGTGCATCCTATAATTCACCCCTCCACTTT. This gives the protein CASSRASYNSPLHF.

This clonotype was seen more than once but under ten times. This chain joins TRBV28 and TRBJ1-1; 7 bases fit TRBD1. Germline loops: CDR1 MDHEN, CDR2 SYDVKM. CDR3 length: 12 residues. With V trimmed by 7 bases and J by 11 bases, 10 bases remained unmatched. This chain's CDR3 is CASTRQGAEAFF. In nucleotides, the CDR3 is TGTGCCAGCACCCGACAGGGCGCCGAGGCTTTCTTT. Full variable domain (outside the CDR3, taken from reference TRBV28 and TRBJ1-1): DVKVTQSSRYLVKRTGEKVFLECVQDMDHENMFWYRQDPGLGLRLIYFSYDVKMKEKGDIPEGYSVSREKKERFSLILESASTNQTSMYLCASTRQGAEAFFGQGTRLTVV.

This clonotype was picked up a small number of times. The V call is TRBV5-5, the J call TRBJ1-2; weak D call: TRBD1 (6 bases). Trimming pared 6 bases from V and 4 bases from J, leaving 16 bases between. This CDR3 is 14 amino acids long. Germline values: CDR1 SGHKS, CDR2 YYEKEE (reference sequence). For the CDR3, the DNA is TGTGCCAGCACCACGGATACAGGGATCTATGGCTACACCTTC. It translates to CASTTDTGIYGYTF.

The chain links TRBV7-9 to TRBJ1-4; D gene unclear. The CDR3 totals 15 residues. Germline V gene data show CDR1 as SEHNR and CDR2 as FQNEAQ (reference sequence). The V and J ends lost 4 bases and 3 bases respectively, with 12 bases between them. CDR3 DNA sequence: TGTGCCAGCAGCTCCGAGGGCTTGGCTAATGAAAAACTGTTTTTT. Its protein is CASSSEGLANEKLFF. The whole variable domain, filled in from reference TRBV7-9 and TRBJ1-4, reads DTGVSQNPRHKITKRGQNVTFRCDPISEHNRLYWYRQTLGQGPEFLTYFQNEAQLEKSRLLSDRFSAERPKGSFSTLEIQRTEQGDSAMYLCASSSEGLANEKLFFGSGTQLSVL.

This clonotype was counted ten times or more. The chain recombines TRBV20-1 with TRBJ1-5; 7 bases are a match to TRBD1. This CDR3 contains 13 residues. Germline assignment: CDR1 DFQATT and CDR2 SNEGSKA (reference sequence). CDR3 sequence: CSRRTGINQPQHF. In DNA form, the CDR3 reads TGCAGCAGACGGACAGGCATCAATCAGCCCCAGCATTTT.

Only a few counts were recorded for this clonotype. V usage is TRBV10-2 and J usage is TRBJ1-2; 9 nucleotides line up with TRBD1. J gave up 2 bases and V 6 bases, and 4 bases lay outside the gene matches. Per germline, CDR1 WSHSY and CDR2 SAAADI. The CDR3 contains 14 residues. CDR3 in amino acids: CASSWTGANYGYTF. CDR3 bases: TGCGCCAGCAGCTGGACAGGGGCCAACTATGGCTACACCTTC.

In its sample, this clonotype was seen many times. This chain uses TRBV6-6 with TRBJ1-2; D is unclear. Trimming left V 0 bases short and J 2 bases short, with 13 bases between. Germline V lookup: CDR1 MNHNY, CDR2 SVGAGI (reference sequence). The CDR3 extends over 16 amino acids. The CDR3 is CASSYSRNTANYGYTF. The DNA for the CDR3 is TGTGCCAGCAGTTACTCGAGGAACACAGCGAACTATGGCTACACCTTC.

The gene calls are TRBV5-5 and TRBJ2-2; 7 positions agree with TRBD1. Germline V CDR1 and CDR2: SGHKS, YYEKEE (reference sequence). The CDR3 length is 15 residues. Trimming took 2 bases from V and 7 from J; bases not matched to a gene: 8. The CDR3 sequence is CASSLPNRGYGELFF. The CDR3 DNA sequence: TGTGCCAGCAGCTTACCCAACAGGGGCTACGGGGAGCTGTTTTTT.

This clonotype was recorded many times. The V and J genes are TRBV6-1 and TRBJ2-2; TRBD2 agrees at 9 bases. The CDR3 is 16 residues long. Germline values: CDR1 MNHNS, CDR2 SASEGT. Trimming took 5 bases from V and 6 from J; bases not matched to a gene: 10. CDR3 residues: CASSTRGTSRPGELFF. In DNA, the CDR3 is TGTGCCAGCAGTACCCGGGGGACTAGCAGACCCGGGGAGCTGTTTTTT.

This clonotype was seen only a few times. The gene calls are TRBV18 and TRBJ1-4; no clear D gene. V was clipped by 1 base and J by 1 base, with 7 bases between them. Per the germline V gene, CDR1 is KGHSH and CDR2 is LQKENI. CDR3 length: 15 residues. The CDR3 loop is CASSPLAGTNEKLFF. The CDR3 nucleotides read TGTGCCAGCTCACCACTAGCAGGAACTAATGAAAAACTGTTTTTT. Together with reference TRBV18 and TRBJ1-4, the CDR3 gives the full variable domain: NAGVMQNPRHLVRRRGQEARLRCSPMKGHSHVYWYRQLPEEGLKFMVYLQKENIIDESGMPKERFSAEFPKEGPSILRIQQVVRGDSAAYFCASSPLAGTNEKLFFGSGTQLSVL.

In its sample, this clonotype was seen many times. The gene calls are TRBV5-1 and TRBJ1-1; the match to TRBD1 covers 8 bases. Per germline, CDR1 SGHRS and CDR2 YFSETQ. Trimming took 1 base from V and 4 from J; bases not matched to a gene: 3. This CDR3 contains 14 residues. The CDR3 spells CASSLTTGGTEAFF. CDR3 DNA sequence: TGCGCCAGCAGCTTGACAACAGGGGGCACTGAAGCTTTCTTT. The whole variable domain, filled in from reference TRBV5-1 and TRBJ1-1, reads KAGVTQTPRYLIKTRGQQVTLSCSPISGHRSVSWYQQTPGQGLQFLFEYFSETQRNKGNFPGRFSGRQFSNSRSEMNVSTLELGDSALYLCASSLTTGGTEAFFGQGTRLTVV.

This clonotype was seen repeatedly, ten times or more. The chain employs TRBV11-2 and TRBJ1-6, with 12 bases fitting TRBD1. CDR1 and CDR2 from the germline V gene are SGHAT and FQNNGV. Trimming removed 4 bases from V and 8 bases from J; junction bases left unmatched: 6. This CDR3 has 16 residues. The CDR3: CASSSFRDRGHSPLHF. The CDR3 region has the DNA TGTGCCAGCAGCTCGTTCCGGGACAGGGGGCATTCACCCCTCCACTTT.

This chain connects TRBV14 to TRBJ1-1, with D unresolved. The CDR3 consists of 13 residues. Germline V gene sequence: CDR1 SGHDN, CDR2 FVKESK. Between the trimmed V and J ends, which lost 0 bases and 8 bases, there was a span of 10 bases. CDR3: CASSQDRALEAFF. CDR3 in DNA: TGTGCCAGCAGCCAAGATCGAGCTCTCGAAGCTTTCTTT. Combining the CDR3 with reference TRBV14 and TRBJ1-1 gives the whole variable domain EAGVTQFPSHSVIEKGQTVTLRCDPISGHDNLYWYRRVMGKEIKFLLHFVKESKQDESGMPNNRFLAERTGGTYSTLKVQPAELEDSGVYFCASSQDRALEAFFGQGTRLTVV.

This clonotype has at least ten counts. The V and J genes are TRBV7-6 and TRBJ2-4; the D gene is possibly TRBD1 (6 bases). This CDR3 region has 16 residues. Trimming took off 5 bases at V and 0 bases at J, with 14 bases between the two ends. Per the germline V gene, CDR1 is SGHVS and CDR2 is FNYEAQ. For the CDR3, the DNA is TGTGCCAGCAGCCCGGGATGGGGGCAAGCCAAAAACATTCAGTACTTC. Its protein product is CASSPGWGQAKNIQYF. Looking up the rest from reference TRBV7-6 and TRBJ2-4 gives the full variable domain: GAGVSQSPRYKVTKRGQDVALRCDPISGHVSLYWYRQALGQGPEFLTYFNYEAQQDKSGLPNDRFSAERPEGSISTLTIQRTEQRDSAMYRCASSPGWGQAKNIQYFGAGTRLSVL.

The chain combines TRBV20-1 with TRBJ2-5, with D perhaps matching TRBD1 (6 bases). This CDR3 has 15 amino acids. Trimming pared 4 bases from V and 1 base from J, leaving 16 bases between. The germline V gene has CDR1 DFQATT and CDR2 SNEGSKA (reference sequence). CDR3 in amino acids: CSAIRTGLGQETQYF. The CDR3, as DNA: TGCAGTGCTATCCGTACAGGGCTTGGCCAAGAGACCCAGTACTTC.

The chain couples TRBV19 to TRBJ1-2; 10 nucleotides align to TRBD1. Losses at the gene ends were 5 bases for V and 0 bases for J; bases not matched to a gene: 15. CDR1 LNHDA and CDR2 SQIVND come from the germline V gene (reference sequence). CDR3 length: 19 residues. The chain's CDR3 is CASSLRHLSGTGANYGYTF. The CDR3 region has the DNA TGTGCCAGTAGTCTGCGCCACTTATCCGGGACAGGGGCTAACTATGGCTACACCTTC.

This clonotype has a handful of counts. J is TRBJ1-2 and V is TRBV5-1; D remains ambiguous. Germline V gene sequence: CDR1 SGHRS, CDR2 YFSETQ. V lost 5 bases, J lost 3 bases, and 17 bases lay in between. This CDR3 spans 15 amino acids. CDR3 in amino acids: CASRRTVLGDYGYTF. The CDR3 region has the DNA TGCGCCAGCAGAAGGACCGTTCTTGGGGACTATGGCTACACCTTC.

This clonotype was seen ten or more times. The chain is built from TRBV7-8 and TRBJ2-5; tentatively, D is TRBD1 (5 bases). The CDR3 length is 15 residues. Germline V lookup: CDR1 SGHVS, CDR2 FQNEAQ. The germline V and J ends were trimmed by 0 bases and 3 bases, with 11 bases remaining between them. The CDR3 loop is CASSLAGEGEETQYF. The CDR3 nucleotides are TGTGCCAGCAGCTTAGCTGGGGAAGGGGAAGAGACCCAGTACTTC.

This chain links TRBV6-1 with TRBJ1-6; 8 bases line up with TRBD1. The CDR3 is 14 residues long. Germline V CDR1 and CDR2: MNHNS, SASEGT. V dropped 6 bases and J dropped 7; count of bases not matched to a gene: 5. DNA for the CDR3: TGTGCCAGCAGCGACAGGGGAGGAAATTCACCCCTCCACTTT. Amino acid sequence: CASSDRGGNSPLHF.

This clonotype was found a few times. The chain uses TRBV24-1 and TRBJ2-2; D is possibly TRBD2 (6 bases). V was pared by 4 bases and J by 2 bases, with 16 bases between. The CDR3 extends over 17 amino acids. Germline CDR1 and CDR2: KGHDR and SFDVKD. The CDR3 loop reads CATSDSLRGTNTGELFF. The CDR3, as DNA: TGTGCCACCAGTGACTCCCTACGGGGGACTAACACCGGGGAGCTGTTTTTT.

The V call is TRBV5-1, the J call TRBJ1-5; D is unresolved. The CDR3 spans 15 residues. In germline, CDR1 is SGHRS, CDR2 YFSETQ. Trimming took 3 bases from V and 2 from J, leaving 12 bases between them. The CDR3 loop is CASSWPGEGNQPQHF. The CDR3 DNA reads as TGCGCCAGCAGCTGGCCCGGGGAAGGCAATCAGCCCCAGCATTTT.

This clonotype was seen ten or more times. The V gene is TRBV24-1, the J gene TRBJ2-2; TRBD1 might be the D (6 bases). Trimming left V 0 bases short and J 1 base short, with 8 bases between. Germline V gives CDR1 KGHDR, CDR2 SFDVKD. The CDR3 totals 16 residues. CDR3 protein: CATSDLRGQNTGELFF. CDR3 nucleotide sequence: TGTGCCACCAGTGATTTGCGGGGACAGAACACCGGGGAGCTGTTTTTT.

There are many counts of this clonotype. The rearrangement uses TRBV11-3 and TRBJ1-2; D unclear. Germline V gene data show CDR1 as SGHNT and CDR2 as YENEEA. The ends were cut back, 1 base at V and 14 bases at J, with 11 bases in the middle. The CDR3 totals 11 residues. The CDR3 is CASSLVAAPTF. CDR3 coding DNA: TGTGCCAGCAGCTTAGTGGCAGCCCCAACCTTC.

At least ten counts were recorded for this clonotype. The V gene is TRBV2, the J gene TRBJ2-2; D call uncertain. This CDR3 region has 12 residues. CDR1 SNHLY and CDR2 FYNNEI come from the germline V gene. V was pared by 10 bases and J by 5 bases, with 11 bases between. CDR3: CATEPRTGELFF. The CDR3, as DNA: TGTGCCACCGAACCAAGGACCGGGGAGCTGTTTTTT.

Only a few counts were recorded for this clonotype. The chain carries TRBV11-2 and TRBJ1-5; D is unclear. V was trimmed by 2 bases and J by 7 bases, leaving 15 bases between them. The CDR3 covers 15 residues. CDR1 is SGHAT, CDR2 FQNNGV, per germline. CDR3 nucleotide sequence: TGTGCCAGCAGCTTATATTCGGGGTCAGAGCAGCCCCAGCATTTT. Protein sequence: CASSLYSGSEQPQHF.